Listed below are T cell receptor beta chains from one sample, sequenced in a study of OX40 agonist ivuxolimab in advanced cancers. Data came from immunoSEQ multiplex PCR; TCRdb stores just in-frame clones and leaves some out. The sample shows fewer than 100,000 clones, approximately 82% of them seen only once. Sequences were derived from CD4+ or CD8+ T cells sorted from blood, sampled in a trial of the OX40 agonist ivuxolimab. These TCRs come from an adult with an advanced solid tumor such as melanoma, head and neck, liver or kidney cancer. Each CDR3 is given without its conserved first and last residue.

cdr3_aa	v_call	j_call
ASSLWYRGYGYT	TRBV28	TRBJ1-2
ASSLVTDGFEQY	TRBV11-2	TRBJ2-7
ASSPAVSTNEKLF	TRBV7-2	TRBJ1-4
ASSLGDTSGYNEQF	TRBV11-3	TRBJ2-1
ASSGRLNYGYT	TRBV19	TRBJ1-2
ASSILTGGRRNQPQH	TRBV21-1	TRBJ1-5
ASRRDSKETQY	TRBV6-5	TRBJ2-5
ASRGGGAGAF	TRBV7-9	TRBJ1-1
ASSSVTGIETQY	TRBV5-4	TRBJ2-5
ASSLDWGAGGYT	TRBV5-6	TRBJ1-2